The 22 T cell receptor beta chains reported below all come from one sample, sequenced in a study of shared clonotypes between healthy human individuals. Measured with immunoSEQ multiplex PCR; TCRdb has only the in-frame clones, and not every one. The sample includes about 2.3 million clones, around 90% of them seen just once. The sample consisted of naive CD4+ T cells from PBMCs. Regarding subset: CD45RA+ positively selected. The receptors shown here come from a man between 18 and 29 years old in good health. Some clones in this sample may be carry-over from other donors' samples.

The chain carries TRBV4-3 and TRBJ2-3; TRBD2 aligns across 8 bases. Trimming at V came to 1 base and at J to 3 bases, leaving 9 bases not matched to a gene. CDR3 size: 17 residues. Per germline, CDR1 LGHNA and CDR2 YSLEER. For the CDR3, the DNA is TGCGCCAGCAGCCAAGCACCAGCGGGAGTGAGGACAGATACGCAGTATTTT. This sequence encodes CASSQAPAGVRTDTQYF.

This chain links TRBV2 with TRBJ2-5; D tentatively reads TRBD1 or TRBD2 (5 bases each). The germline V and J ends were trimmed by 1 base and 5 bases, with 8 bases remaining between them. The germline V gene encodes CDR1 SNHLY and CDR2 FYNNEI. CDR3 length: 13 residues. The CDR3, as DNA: TGTGCCAGCAGTGAAGTTTGGGGGGAGACCCAGTACTTC. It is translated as CASSEVWGETQYF.

CDR3 coding DNA: TGTGCCAGCAGCAAGAGTAGCGGGAGGGCTAAGACAGATACGCAGTATTTT. This gives the protein CASSKSSGRAKTDTQYF. The chain joins TRBV9 to TRBJ2-3; 11 nucleotides line up with TRBD2. Germline CDR1 is SGDLS and CDR2 is YYNGEE. Germline trimming cut 4 bases from V and 3 bases from J; bases unmatched to any gene: 10. This CDR3 is built from 17 residues.

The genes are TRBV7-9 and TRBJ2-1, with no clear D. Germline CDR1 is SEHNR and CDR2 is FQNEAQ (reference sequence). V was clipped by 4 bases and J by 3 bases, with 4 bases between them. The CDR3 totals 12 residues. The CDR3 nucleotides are TGTGCCAGCAGCTATAACTACAATGAGCAGTTCTTC. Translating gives CASSYNYNEQFF.

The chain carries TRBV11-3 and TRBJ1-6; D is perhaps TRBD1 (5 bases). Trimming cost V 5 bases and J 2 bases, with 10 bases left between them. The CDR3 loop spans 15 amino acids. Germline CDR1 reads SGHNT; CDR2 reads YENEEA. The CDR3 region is CASSVAGTYNSPLHF. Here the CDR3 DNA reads TGTGCCAGCAGCGTAGCAGGGACCTATAATTCACCCCTCCACTTT.

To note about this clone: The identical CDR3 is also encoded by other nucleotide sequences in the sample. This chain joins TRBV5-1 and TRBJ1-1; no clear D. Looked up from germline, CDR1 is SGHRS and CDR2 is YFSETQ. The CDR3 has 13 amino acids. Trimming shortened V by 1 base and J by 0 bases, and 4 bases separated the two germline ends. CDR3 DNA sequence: TGCGCCAGCAGCTTGAGGATGAACACTGAAGCTTTCTTT. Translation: CASSLRMNTEAFF. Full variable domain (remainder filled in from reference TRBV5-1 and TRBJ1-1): KAGVTQTPRYLIKTRGQQVTLSCSPISGHRSVSWYQQTPGQGLQFLFEYFSETQRNKGNFPGRFSGRQFSNSRSEMNVSTLELGDSALYLCASSLRMNTEAFFGQGTRLTVV.

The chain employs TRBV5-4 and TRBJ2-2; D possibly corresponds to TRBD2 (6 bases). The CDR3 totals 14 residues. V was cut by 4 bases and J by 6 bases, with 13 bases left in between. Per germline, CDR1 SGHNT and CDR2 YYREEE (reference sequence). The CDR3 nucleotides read TGTGCCAGCAGCGGGCAGGGAGGCCCCGGGGAGCTGTTTTTT. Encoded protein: CASSGQGGPGELFF.

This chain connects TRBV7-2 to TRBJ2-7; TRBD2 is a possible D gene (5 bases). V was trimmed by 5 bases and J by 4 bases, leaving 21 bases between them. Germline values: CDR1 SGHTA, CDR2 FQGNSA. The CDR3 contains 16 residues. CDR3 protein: CASSPHSTDLEYEQYF. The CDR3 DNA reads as TGTGCCAGCAGCCCACATAGTACGGACTTAGAATACGAGCAGTACTTC.

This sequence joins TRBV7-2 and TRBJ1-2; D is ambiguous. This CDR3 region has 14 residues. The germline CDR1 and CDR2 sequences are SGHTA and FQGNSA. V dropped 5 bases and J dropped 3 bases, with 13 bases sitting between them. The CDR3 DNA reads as TGTGCCAGCAGCCCGAGATGGTGGGACTATGGCTACACCTTC. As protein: CASSPRWWDYGYTF.

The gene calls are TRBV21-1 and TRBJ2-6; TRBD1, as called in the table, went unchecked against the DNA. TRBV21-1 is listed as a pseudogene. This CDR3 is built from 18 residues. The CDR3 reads CASSPPGQGAPGANVLTF. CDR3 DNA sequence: TGTGCCAGCAGCCCTCCGGGACAGGGGGCGCCTGGGGCCAACGTCCTGACTTTC.

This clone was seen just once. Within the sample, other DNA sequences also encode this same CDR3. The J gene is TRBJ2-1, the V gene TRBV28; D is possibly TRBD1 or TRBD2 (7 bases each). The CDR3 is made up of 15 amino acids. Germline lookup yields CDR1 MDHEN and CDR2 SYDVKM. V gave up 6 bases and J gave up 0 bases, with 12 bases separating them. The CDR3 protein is CASSQGGSSYNEQFF. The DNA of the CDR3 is TGTGCCAGCAGCCAGGGGGGGAGCTCCTACAATGAGCAGTTCTTC. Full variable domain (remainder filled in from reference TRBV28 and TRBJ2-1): DVKVTQSSRYLVKRTGEKVFLECVQDMDHENMFWYRQDPGLGLRLIYFSYDVKMKEKGDIPEGYSVSREKKERFSLILESASTNQTSMYLCASSQGGSSYNEQFFGPGTRLTVL.

The CDR3 DNA follows: TGTGCCAGCAGCTTCCGCCAGCGGAGCTACAATGAGCAGTTCTTC. Its protein product is CASSFRQRSYNEQFF. The chain uses TRBV11-2 and TRBJ2-1; weak D call: TRBD2 (5 bases). CDR3 size: 15 residues. Deletions cut 3 bases from V and 3 bases from J, with 12 bases between. CDR1 and CDR2 (germline): SGHAT, FQNNGV.

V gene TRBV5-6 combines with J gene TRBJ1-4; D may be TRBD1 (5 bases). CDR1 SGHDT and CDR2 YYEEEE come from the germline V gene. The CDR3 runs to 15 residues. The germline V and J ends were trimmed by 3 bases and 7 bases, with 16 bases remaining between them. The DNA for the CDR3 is TGTGCCAGCAGCTCCGGACAATCCTCGGGTGAAAAACTGTTTTTT. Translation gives CASSSGQSSGEKLFF.

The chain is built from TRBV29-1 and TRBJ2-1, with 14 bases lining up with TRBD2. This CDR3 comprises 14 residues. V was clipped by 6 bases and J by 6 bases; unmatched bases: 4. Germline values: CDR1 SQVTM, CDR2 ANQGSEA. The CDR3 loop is CSVLTSGRANEQFF. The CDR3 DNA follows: TGCAGCGTGCTGACTAGCGGGAGGGCCAATGAGCAGTTCTTC.

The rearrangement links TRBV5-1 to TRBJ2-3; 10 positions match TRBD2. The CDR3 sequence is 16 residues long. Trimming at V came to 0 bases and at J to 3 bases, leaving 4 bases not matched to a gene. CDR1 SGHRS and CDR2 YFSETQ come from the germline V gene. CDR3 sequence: CASSLGSGRATDTQYF. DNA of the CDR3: TGCGCCAGCAGCTTGGGAAGCGGGAGGGCGACAGATACGCAGTATTTT.

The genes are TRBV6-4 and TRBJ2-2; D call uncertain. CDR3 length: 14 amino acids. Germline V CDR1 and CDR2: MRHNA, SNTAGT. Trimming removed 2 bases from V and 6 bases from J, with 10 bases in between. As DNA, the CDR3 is TGTGCCAGCAGTGACGGGTCTGCGCCCGGGGAGCTGTTTTTT. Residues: CASSDGSAPGELFF.

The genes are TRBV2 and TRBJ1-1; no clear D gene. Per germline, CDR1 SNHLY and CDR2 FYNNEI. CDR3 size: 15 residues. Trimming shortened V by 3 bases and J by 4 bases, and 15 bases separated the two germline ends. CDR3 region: CASSDSAFLSTEAFF. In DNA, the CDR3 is TGTGCCAGCAGTGACAGTGCATTCCTGTCCACTGAAGCTTTCTTT. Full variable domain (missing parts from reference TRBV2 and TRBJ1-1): EPEVTQTPSHQVTQMGQEVILRCVPISNHLYFYWYRQILGQKVEFLVSFYNNEISEKSEIFDDQFSVERPDGSNFTLKIRSTKLEDSAMYFCASSDSAFLSTEAFFGQGTRLTVV.

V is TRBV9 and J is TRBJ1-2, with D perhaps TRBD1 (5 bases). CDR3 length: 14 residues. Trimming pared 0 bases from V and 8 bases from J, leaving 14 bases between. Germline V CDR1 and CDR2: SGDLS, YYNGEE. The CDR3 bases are TGTGCCAGCAGCGTAGGAGGGGTTCTGGGGGGCTACACCTTC. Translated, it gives CASSVGGVLGGYTF.

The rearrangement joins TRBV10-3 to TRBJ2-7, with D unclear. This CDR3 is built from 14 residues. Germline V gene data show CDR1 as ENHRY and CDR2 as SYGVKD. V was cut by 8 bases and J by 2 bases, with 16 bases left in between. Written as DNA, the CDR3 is TGTGCCATCCGGAGACTCAAATTCGCCTACGAGCAGTACTTC. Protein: CAIRRLKFAYEQYF.

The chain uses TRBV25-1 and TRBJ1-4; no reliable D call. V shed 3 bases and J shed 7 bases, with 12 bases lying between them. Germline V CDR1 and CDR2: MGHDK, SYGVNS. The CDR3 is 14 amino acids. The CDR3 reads CASSDREGREKLFF. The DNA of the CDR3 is TGTGCCAGCAGTGATAGAGAGGGCCGTGAAAAACTGTTTTTT.

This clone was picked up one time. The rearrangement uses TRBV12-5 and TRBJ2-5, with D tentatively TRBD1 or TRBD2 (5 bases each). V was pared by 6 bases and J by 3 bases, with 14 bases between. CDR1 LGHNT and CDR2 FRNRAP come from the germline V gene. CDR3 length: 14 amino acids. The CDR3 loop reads CASGLGGGKETQYF. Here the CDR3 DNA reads TGTGCTAGTGGCCTCGGTGGGGGTAAAGAGACCCAGTACTTC.

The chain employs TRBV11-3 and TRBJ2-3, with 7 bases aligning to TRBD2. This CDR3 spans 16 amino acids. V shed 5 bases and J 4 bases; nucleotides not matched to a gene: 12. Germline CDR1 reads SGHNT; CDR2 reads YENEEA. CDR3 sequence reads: CASSPGGAGFPDTQYF. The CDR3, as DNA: TGTGCCAGCAGCCCCGGGGGAGCGGGATTTCCAGATACGCAGTATTTT.